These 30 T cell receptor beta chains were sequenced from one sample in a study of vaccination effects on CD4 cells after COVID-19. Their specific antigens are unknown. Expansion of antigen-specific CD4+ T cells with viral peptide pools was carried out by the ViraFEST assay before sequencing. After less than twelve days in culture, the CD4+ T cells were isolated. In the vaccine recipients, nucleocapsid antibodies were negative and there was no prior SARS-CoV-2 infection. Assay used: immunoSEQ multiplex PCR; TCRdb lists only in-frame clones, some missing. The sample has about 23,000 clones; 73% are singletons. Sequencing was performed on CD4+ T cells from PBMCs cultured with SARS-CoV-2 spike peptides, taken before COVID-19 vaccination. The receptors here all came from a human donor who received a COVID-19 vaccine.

The DNA of the CDR3 is TGCGCCAGCAGCTCGACAGGGGGCCTGAACACTGAAGCTTTCTTT. Its protein is CASSSTGGLNTEAFF. The chain employs TRBV5-1 and TRBJ1-1; 10 bases are a match to TRBD1. Trimming at V came to 3 bases and at J to 0 bases, leaving 2 bases not matched to a gene. Germline CDR1 SGHRS, CDR2 YFSETQ. There are 15 residues in the CDR3.

The CDR3 sequence is CASSQARGGLYGYTF. The CDR3 bases are TGCGCCAGCAGCCAAGCTAGGGGCGGCCTCTATGGCTACACCTTC. V and J are TRBV4-1 and TRBJ1-2; tentatively, D is TRBD1 (5 bases). The CDR3 contains 15 residues. The V end was cut by 1 base, the J end by 4 bases, with 13 bases between. Germline V gene lookup returns CDR1 MGHRA and CDR2 YSYEKL.

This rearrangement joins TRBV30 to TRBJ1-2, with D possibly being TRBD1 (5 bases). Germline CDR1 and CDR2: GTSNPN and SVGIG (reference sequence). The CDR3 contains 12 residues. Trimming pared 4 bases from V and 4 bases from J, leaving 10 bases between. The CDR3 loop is CAWTPQGYGYTF. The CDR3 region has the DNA TGTGCCTGGACACCTCAGGGCTATGGCTACACCTTC.

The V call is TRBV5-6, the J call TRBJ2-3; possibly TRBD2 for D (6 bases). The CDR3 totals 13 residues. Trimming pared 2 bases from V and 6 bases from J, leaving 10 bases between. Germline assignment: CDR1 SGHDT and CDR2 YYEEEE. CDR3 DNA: TGTGCCAGCAGCTTCGGGAGAGCCGATACGCAGTATTTT. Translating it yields CASSFGRADTQYF.

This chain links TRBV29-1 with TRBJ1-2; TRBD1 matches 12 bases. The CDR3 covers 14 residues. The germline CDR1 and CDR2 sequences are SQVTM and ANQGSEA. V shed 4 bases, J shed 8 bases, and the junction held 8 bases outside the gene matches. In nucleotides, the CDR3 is TGCAGCGTTGTAGGGACAGGGGGCTCGGGGGGCTACACCTTC. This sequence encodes CSVVGTGGSGGYTF.

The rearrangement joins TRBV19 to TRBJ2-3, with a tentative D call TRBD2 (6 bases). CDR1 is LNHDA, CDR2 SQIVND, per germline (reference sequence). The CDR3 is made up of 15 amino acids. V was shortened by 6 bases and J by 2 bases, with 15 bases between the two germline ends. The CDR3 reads CASSNSGTSTDTQYF. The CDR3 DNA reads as TGTGCCAGTAGCAACTCCGGGACTTCCACAGATACGCAGTATTTT.

Here the CDR3 reads CSVAPSTDTQYF. The CDR3 nucleotides read TGCAGCGTTGCTCCTAGCACAGATACGCAGTATTTT. The genes are TRBV29-1 and TRBJ2-3; no definite D call. CDR3 length equals 12 residues. Germline V lookup: CDR1 SQVTM, CDR2 ANQGSEA. V lost 4 bases and J 0 bases, leaving 5 bases between the germline ends.

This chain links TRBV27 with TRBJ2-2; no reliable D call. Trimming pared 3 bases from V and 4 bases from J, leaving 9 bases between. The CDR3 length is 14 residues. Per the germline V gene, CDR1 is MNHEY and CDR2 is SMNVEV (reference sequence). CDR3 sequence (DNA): TGTGCCAGCAGTTTTAACCCGGGCACCGGGGAGCTGTTTTTT. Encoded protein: CASSFNPGTGELFF.

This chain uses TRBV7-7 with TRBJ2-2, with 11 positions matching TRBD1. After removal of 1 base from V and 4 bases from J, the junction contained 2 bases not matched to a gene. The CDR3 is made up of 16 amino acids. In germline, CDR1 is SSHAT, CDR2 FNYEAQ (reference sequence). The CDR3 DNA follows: TGTGCCAGCAGCTTAGGGACAGGGGGCCCCACCGGGGAGCTGTTTTTT. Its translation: CASSLGTGGPTGELFF.

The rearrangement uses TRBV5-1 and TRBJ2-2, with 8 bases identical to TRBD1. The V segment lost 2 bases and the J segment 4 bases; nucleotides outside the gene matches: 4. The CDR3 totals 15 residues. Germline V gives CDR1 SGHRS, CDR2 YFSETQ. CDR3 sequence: CASSFQGAVTGELFF. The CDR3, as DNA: TGCGCCAGCAGCTTTCAGGGGGCGGTCACCGGGGAGCTGTTTTTT.

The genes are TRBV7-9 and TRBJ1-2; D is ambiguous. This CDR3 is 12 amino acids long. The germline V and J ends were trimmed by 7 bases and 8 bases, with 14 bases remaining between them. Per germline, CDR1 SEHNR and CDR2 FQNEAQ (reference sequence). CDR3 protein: CASNGRRGGYTF. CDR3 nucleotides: TGTGCCAGCAACGGACGACGGGGAGGCTACACCTTC.

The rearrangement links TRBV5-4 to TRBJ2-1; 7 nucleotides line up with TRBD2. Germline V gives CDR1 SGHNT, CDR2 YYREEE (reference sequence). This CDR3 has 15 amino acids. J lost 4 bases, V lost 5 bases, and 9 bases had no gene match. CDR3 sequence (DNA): TGTGCCAGCAGTCCCCGGACTAGGGGATACAATGAGCAGTTCTTC. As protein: CASSPRTRGYNEQFF.

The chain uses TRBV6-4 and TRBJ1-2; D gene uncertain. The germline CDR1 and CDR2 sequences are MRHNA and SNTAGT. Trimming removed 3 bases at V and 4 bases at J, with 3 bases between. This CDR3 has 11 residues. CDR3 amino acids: CASSDLYGYTF. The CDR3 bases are TGTGCCAGCAGTGATCTCTATGGCTACACCTTC.

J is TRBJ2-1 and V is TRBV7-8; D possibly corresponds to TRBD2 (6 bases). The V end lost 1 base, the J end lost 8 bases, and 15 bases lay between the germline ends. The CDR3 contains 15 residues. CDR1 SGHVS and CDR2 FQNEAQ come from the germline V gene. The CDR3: CASSLEGRFFDEQFF. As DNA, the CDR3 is TGTGCCAGCAGCTTAGAGGGGAGGTTTTTCGATGAGCAGTTCTTC. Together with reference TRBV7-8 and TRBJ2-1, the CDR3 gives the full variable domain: GAGVSQSPRYKVAKRGQDVALRCDPISGHVSLFWYQQALGQGPEFLTYFQNEAQLDKSGLPSDRFFAERPEGSVSTLKIQRTQQEDSAVYLCASSLEGRFFDEQFFGPGTRLTVL.

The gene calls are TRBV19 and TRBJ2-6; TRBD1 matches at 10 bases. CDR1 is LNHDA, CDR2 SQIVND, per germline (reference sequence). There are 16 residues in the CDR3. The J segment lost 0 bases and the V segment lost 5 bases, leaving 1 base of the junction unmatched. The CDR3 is CASSRTGGSGANVLTF. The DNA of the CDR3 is TGTGCCAGTAGTCGGACAGGGGGCTCTGGGGCCAACGTCCTGACTTTC.

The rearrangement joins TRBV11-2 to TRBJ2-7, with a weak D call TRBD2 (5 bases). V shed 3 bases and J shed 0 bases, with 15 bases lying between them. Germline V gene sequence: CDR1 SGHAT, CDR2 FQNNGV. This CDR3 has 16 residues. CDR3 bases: TGTGCCAGCAGCTTCGCAAGACGGGGAAGCTCCTACGAGCAGTACTTC. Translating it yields CASSFARRGSSYEQYF.

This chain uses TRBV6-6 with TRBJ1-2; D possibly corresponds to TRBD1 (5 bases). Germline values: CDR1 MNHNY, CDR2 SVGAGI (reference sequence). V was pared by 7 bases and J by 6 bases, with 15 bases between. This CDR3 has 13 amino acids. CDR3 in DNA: TGTGCCAGCACCTTACCGGGACGACATGGCTACACCTTC. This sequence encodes CASTLPGRHGYTF.

This CDR3 is CASSLAWDRERAFF. CDR3 nucleotide sequence: TGCGCCAGCAGCCTTGCTTGGGACAGGGAACGGGCTTTCTTT. This rearrangement joins TRBV5-1 to TRBJ1-1; 9 nucleotides agree with TRBD1. This CDR3 spans 14 amino acids. CDR1 and CDR2 from the germline V gene are SGHRS and YFSETQ. V was pared by 4 bases and J by 11 bases, with 12 bases of the junction left unmatched.

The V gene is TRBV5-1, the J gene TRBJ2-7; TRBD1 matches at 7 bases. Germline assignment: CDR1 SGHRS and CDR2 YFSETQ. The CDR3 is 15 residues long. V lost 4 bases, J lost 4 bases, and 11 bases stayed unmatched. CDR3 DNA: TGCGCCAGCAGCGCGCAACCAGGGGGTTTTTACGAGCAGTACTTC. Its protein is CASSAQPGGFYEQYF.

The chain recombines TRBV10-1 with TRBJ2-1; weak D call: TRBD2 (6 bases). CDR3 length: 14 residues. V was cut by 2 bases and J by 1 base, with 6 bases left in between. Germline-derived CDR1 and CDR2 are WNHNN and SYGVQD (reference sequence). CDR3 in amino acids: CASSEGGSYNEQFF. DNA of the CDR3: TGCGCCAGCAGTGAGGGGGGGTCCTACAATGAGCAGTTCTTC.

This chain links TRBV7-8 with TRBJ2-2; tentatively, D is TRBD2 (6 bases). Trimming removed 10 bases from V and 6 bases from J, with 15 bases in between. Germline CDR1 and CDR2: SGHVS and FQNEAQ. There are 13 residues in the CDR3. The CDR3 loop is CANAGPWPGELFF. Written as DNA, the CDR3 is TGTGCCAACGCGGGACCCTGGCCCGGGGAGCTGTTTTTT.

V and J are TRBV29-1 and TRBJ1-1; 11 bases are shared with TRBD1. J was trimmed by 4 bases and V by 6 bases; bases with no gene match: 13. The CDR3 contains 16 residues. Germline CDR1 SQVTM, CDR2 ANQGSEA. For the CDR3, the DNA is TGCAGCGTAGCCGGGACAGGGGGAGGTCGGGTCACTGAAGCTTTCTTT. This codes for CSVAGTGGGRVTEAFF.

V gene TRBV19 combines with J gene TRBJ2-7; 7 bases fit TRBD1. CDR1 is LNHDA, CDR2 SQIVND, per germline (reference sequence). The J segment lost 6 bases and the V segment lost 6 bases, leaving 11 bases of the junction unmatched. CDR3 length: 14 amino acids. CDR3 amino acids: CASRPGQTGGEQYF. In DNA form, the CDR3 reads TGTGCCAGTAGGCCGGGACAGACAGGCGGCGAGCAGTACTTC.

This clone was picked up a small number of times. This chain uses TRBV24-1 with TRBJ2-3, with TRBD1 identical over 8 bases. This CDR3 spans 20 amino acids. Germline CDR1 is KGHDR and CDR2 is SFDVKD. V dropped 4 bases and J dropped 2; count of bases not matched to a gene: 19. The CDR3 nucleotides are TGTGCCACCAGTGAGAAGGGATCTCAGCCAGGGGGCCACATCACAGATACGCAGTATTTT. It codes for CATSEKGSQPGGHITDTQYF.

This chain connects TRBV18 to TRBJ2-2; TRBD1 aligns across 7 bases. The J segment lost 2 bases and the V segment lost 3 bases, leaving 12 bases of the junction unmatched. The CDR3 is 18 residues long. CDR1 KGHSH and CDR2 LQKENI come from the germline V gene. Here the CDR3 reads CASSPISKGQLNTGELFF. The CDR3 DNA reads TGTGCCAGCTCACCTATTAGTAAGGGACAGCTAAACACCGGGGAGCTGTTTTTT.

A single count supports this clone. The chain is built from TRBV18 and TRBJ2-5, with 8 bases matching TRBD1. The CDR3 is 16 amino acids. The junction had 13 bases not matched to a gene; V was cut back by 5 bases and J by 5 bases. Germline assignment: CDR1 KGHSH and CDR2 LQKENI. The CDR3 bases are TGTGCCAGCTCAGAATACTCGACAGGGGACGGCGAGACCCAGTACTTC. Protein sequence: CASSEYSTGDGETQYF.

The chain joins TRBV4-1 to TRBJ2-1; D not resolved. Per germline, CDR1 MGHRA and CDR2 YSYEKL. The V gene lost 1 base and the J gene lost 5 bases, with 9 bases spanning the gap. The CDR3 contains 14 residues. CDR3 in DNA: TGCGCCAGCAGCCAAGCGCAGATTAACAATGAGCAGTTCTTC. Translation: CASSQAQINNEQFF.

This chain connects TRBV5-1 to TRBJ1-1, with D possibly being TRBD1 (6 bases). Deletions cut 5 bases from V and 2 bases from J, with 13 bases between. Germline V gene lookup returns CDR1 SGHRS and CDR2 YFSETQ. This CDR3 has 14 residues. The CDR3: CASRDRFGNTEAFF. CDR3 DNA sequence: TGCGCCAGCAGGGACAGATTTGGAAACACTGAAGCTTTCTTT.

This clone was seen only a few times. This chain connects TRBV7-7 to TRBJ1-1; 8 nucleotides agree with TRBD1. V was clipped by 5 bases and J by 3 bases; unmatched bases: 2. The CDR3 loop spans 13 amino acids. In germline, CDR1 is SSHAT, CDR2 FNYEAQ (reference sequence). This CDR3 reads CASSQQGDTEAFF. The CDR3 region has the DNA TGTGCCAGCAGCCAACAGGGGGACACTGAAGCTTTCTTT.

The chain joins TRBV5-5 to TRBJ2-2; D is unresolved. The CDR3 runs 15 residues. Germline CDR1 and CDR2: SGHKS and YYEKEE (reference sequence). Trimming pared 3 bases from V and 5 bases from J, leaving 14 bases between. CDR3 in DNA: TGTGCCAGCAGCTCCATGATTACTGGGACCGGGGAGCTGTTTTTT. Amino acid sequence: CASSSMITGTGELFF. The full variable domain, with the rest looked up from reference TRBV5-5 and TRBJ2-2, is DAGVTQSPTHLIKTRGQQVTLRCSPISGHKSVSWYQQVLGQGPQFIFQYYEKEERGRGNFPDRFSARQFPNYSSELNVNALLLGDSALYLCASSSMITGTGELFFGEGSRLTVL.